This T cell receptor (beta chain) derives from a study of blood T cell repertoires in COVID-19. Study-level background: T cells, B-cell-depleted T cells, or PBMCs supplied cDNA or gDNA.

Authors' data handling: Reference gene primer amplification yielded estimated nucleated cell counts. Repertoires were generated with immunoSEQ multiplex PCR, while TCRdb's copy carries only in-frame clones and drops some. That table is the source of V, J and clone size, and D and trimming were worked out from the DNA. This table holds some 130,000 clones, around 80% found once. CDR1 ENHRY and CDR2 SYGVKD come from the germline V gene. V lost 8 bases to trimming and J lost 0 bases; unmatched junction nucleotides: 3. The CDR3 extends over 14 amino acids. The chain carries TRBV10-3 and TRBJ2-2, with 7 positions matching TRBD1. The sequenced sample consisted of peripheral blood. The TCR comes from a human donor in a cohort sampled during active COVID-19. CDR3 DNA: TGTGCCATCGGTGGACAGGCGAACACCGGGGAGCTGTTTTTT. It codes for CAIGGQANTGELFF.